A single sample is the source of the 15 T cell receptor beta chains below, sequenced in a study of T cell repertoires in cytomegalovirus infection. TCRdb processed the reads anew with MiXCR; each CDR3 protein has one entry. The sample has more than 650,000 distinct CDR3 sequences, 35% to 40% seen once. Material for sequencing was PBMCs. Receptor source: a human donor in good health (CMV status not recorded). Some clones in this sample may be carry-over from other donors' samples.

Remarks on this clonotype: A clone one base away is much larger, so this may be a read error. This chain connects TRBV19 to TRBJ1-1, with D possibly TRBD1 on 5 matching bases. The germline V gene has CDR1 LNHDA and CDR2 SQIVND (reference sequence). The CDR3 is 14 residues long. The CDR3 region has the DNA TGTGACAGTAGAACGACAGCCCTGAACACTGAAGCTTTCTTT. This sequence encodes CDSRTTALNTEAFF.

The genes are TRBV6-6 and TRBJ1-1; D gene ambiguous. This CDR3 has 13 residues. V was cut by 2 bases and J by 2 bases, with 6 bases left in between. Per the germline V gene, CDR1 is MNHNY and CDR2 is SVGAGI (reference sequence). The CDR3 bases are TGTGCCAGCAGTTACAGCAGTAACACTGAAGCTTTCTTT. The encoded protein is CASSYSSNTEAFF.

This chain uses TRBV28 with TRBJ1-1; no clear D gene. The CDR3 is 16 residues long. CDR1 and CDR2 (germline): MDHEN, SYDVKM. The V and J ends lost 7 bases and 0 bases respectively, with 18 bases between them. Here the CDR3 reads CASTFRRYPMNTEAFF. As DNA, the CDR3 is TGTGCCAGCACCTTTAGGCGTTACCCCATGAACACTGAAGCTTTCTTT.

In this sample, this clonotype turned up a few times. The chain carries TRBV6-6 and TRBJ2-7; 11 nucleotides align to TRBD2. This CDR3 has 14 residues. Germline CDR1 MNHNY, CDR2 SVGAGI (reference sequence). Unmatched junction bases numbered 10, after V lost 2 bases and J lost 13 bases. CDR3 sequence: CASSYEGVAGGPYF. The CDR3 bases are TGTGCCAGCAGTTACGAGGGAGTAGCGGGAGGGCCCTACTTC.

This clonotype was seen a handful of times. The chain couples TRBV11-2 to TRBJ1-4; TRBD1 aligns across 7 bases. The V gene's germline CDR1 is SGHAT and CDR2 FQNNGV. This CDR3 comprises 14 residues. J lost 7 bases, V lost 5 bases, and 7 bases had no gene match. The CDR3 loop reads CASSPTGAGEKLFF. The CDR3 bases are TGTGCCAGCAGCCCAACAGGGGCTGGTGAAAAACTGTTTTTT.

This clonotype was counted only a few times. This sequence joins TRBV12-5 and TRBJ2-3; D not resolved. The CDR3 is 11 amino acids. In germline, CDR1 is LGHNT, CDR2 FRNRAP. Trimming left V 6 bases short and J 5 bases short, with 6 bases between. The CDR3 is CASGLLDTQYF. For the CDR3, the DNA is TGTGCTAGTGGCCTCCTAGATACGCAGTATTTT. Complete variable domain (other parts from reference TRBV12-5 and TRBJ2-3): DARVTQTPRHKVTEMGQEVTMRCQPILGHNTVFWYRQTMMQGLELLAYFRNRAPLDDSGMPKDRFSAEMPDATLATLKIQPSEPRDSAVYFCASGLLDTQYFGPGTRLTVL.

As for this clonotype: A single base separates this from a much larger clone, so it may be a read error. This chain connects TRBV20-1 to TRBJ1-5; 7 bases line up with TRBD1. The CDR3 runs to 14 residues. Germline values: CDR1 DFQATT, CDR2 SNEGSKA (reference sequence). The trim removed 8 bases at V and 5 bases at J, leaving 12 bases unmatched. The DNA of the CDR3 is TGCAGTTCTCCCGGCAGGGGGAAGGATCAGCCCCAGCATTTT. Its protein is CSSPGRGKDQPQHF.

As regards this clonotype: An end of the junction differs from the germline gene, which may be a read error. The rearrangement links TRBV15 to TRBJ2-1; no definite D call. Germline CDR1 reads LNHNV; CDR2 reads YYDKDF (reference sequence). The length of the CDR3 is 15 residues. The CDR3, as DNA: TGTGCCACCAGCAGAGGAGCGCGGACCTACAATGATCAGTTCTTC. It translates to CATSRGARTYNDQFF.

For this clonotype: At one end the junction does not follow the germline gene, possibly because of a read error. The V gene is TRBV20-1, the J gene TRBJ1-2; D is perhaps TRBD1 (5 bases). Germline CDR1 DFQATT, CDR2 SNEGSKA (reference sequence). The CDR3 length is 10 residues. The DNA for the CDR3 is TGCAGTGCTTCAGGGTATGGCTCCACCTTC. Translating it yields CSASGYGSTF.

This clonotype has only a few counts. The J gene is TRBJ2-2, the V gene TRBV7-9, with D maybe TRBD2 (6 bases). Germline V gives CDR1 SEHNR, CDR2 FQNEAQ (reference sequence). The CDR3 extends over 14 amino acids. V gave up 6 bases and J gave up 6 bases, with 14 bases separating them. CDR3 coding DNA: TGTGCCAGCAGTCCCGGGACTGGGGCCGGGGAGCTGTTTTTT. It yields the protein CASSPGTGAGELFF.

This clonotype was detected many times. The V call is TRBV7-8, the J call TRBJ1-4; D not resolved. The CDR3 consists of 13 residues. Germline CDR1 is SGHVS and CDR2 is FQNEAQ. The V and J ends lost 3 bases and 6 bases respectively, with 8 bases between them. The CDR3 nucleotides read TGTGCCAGCAGCTTGGATTCCTATGAAAAACTGTTTTTT. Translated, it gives CASSLDSYEKLFF.

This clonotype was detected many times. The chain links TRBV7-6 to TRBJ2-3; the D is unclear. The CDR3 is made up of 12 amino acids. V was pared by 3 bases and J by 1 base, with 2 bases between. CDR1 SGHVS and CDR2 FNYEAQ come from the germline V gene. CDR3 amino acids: CASSFGTDTQYF. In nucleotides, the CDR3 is TGTGCCAGCAGCTTCGGCACAGATACGCAGTATTTT.

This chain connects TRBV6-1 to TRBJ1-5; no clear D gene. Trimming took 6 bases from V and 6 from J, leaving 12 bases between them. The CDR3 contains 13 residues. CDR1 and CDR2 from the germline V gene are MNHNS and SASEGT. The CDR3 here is CASSLILGQPQHF. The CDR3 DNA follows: TGTGCCAGCAGCCTGATTTTGGGTCAGCCCCAGCATTTT.

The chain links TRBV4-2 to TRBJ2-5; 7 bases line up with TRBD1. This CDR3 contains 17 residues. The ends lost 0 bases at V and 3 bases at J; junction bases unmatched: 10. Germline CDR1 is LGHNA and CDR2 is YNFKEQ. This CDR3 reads CASSQERQRGREETQYF. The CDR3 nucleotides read TGTGCCAGCAGCCAAGAAAGGCAAAGGGGGCGGGAAGAGACCCAGTACTTC.

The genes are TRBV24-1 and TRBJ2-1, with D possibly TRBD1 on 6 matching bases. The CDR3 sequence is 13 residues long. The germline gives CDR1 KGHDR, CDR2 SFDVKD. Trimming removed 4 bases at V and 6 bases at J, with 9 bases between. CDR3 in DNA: TGTGCCACCAGTGACCCAGGGGCCAATGAGCAGTTCTTC. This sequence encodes CATSDPGANEQFF.